This T cell receptor beta chain originates from a study of cytomegalovirus exposure and HLA in healthy donors. Study-wide background: From donors who were HLA-typed, an early data release held about 89 million unique TCRs. Regarding the study as a whole: Cytomegalovirus association was listed for about 160 TCR beta chains. The authors later found most CMV-associated TCR beta chains appeared HLA-restricted. Presence/absence results assume similar sequencing depth per donor, which may not hold.

In regard to this clone: Its antigen remains unidentified.

The PCR contained 60 Vbeta and 13 Jbeta primers. The assay was immunoSEQ multiplex PCR, and TCRdb's table has in-frame clones only and misses some. The repertoire includes under 200,000 clones, roughly 79% of them detected once, and around 2% sits in the top ten. This TCR was recovered from a woman in her 30s in good health and CMV-seropositive. Material for sequencing was PBMCs.

DNA for the CDR3: TGTGCCAGCAGCAGACAGATACAAGAGACCCAGTACTTC. It specifies CASSRQIQETQYF. V and J are TRBV7-7 and TRBJ2-5; D is perhaps TRBD1 (5 bases). The ends were cut back, 5 bases at V and 2 bases at J, with 9 bases in the middle. Germline V CDR1 and CDR2: SSHAT, FNYEAQ (reference sequence). This CDR3 is 13 amino acids long.